This TCR beta chain was captured in a study of shared clonotypes between healthy human individuals. TCRdb keeps only in-frame clones here, not all; method: immunoSEQ multiplex PCR. The sample has 2 million to 3 million clones, 93% seen once. Concerning this clone: The sample has other DNA sequences that encode this CDR3 too.

What was sequenced was naive CD4+ T cells from PBMCs. Subset: CD45RA+ positively selected. The TCR was taken from a young man in good health. Some clones in this sample may be carry-over from other donors' samples.

The CDR3 DNA is TGTGCCAGCAGTGGGGACAGGGGACAGCCCCAGCATTTT. Translation gives CASSGDRGQPQHF. The V and J genes are TRBV6-6 and TRBJ1-5, with 10 bases lining up with TRBD1. This CDR3 is 13 amino acids long. Germline loops: CDR1 MNHNY, CDR2 SVGAGI (reference sequence). Unmatched junction bases numbered 2, after V lost 5 bases and J lost 7 bases.